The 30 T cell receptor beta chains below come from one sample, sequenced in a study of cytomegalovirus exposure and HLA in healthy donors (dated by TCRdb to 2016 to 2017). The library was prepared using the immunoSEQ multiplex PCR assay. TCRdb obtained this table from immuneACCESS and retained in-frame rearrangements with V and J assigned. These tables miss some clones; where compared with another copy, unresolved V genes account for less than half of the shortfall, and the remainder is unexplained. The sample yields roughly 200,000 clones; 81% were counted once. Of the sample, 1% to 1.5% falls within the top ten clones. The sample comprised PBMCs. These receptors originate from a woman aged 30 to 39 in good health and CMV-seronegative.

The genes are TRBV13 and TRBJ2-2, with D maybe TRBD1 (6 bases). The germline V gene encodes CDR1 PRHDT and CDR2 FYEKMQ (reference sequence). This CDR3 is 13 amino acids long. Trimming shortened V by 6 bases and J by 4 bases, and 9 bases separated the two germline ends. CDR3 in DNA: TGTGCCAGCAGTTACAGGGTCACCGGGGAGCTGTTTTTT. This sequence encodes CASSYRVTGELFF.

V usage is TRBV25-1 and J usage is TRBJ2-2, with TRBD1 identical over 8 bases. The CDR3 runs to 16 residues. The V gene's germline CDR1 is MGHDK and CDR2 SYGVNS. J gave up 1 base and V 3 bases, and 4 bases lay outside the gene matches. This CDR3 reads CASSDPGTGNTGELFF. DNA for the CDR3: TGTGCCAGCAGTGACCCGGGGACAGGGAACACCGGGGAGCTGTTTTTT.

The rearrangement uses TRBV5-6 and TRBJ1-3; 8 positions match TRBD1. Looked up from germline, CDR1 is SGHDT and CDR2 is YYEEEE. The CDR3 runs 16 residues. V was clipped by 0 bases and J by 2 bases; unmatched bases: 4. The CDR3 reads CASSLGQGATGNTIYF. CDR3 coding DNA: TGTGCCAGCAGCTTGGGGCAGGGGGCCACTGGAAACACCATATATTTT.

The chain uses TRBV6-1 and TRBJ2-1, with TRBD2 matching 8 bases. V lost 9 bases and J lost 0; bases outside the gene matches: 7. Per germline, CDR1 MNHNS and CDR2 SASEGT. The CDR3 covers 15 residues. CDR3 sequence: CASESGTSSYNEQFF. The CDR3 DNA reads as TGTGCCAGTGAATCCGGGACTAGCTCCTACAATGAGCAGTTCTTC.

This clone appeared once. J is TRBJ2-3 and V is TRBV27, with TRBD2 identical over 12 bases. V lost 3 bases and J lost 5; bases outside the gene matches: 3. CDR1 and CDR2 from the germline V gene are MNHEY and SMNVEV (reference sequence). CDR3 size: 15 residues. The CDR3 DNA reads TGTGCCAGCAGTTTGACGGGACTAGCGGGAGATACGCAGTATTTT. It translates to CASSLTGLAGDTQYF.

CDR3 region: CASSWTSEGGELFF. The DNA for the CDR3 is TGCGCCAGCAGCTGGACTAGCGAGGGCGGGGAGCTGTTTTTT. The J gene is TRBJ2-2, the V gene TRBV5-1, with TRBD2 identical over 9 bases. Trimming took 3 bases from V and 7 from J; bases not matched to a gene: 4. The CDR3 sequence is 14 residues long. The germline gives CDR1 SGHRS, CDR2 YFSETQ. The complete variable domain, with remaining parts taken from reference TRBV5-1 and TRBJ2-2, reads KAGVTQTPRYLIKTRGQQVTLSCSPISGHRSVSWYQQTPGQGLQFLFEYFSETQRNKGNFPGRFSGRQFSNSRSEMNVSTLELGDSALYLCASSWTSEGGELFFGEGSRLTVL.

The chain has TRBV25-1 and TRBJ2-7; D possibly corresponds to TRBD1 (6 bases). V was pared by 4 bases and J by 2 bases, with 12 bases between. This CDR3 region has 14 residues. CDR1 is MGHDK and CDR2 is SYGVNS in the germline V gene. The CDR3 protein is CASSGRQVPYEQYF. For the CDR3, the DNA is TGTGCCAGCAGTGGACGACAGGTTCCCTACGAGCAGTACTTC.

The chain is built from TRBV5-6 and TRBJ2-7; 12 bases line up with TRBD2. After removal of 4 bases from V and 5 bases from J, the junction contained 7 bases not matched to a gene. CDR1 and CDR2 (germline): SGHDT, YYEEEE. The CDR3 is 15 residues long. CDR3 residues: CASSPPGLAGHEQYF. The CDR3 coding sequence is TGTGCCAGCAGCCCTCCGGGACTAGCGGGCCACGAGCAGTACTTC.

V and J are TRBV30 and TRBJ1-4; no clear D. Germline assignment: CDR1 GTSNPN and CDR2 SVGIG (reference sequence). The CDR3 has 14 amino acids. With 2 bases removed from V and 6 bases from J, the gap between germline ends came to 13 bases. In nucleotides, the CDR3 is TGTGCCTGGAGTTACGTGTCCGGGGATGAAAAACTGTTTTTT. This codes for CAWSYVSGDEKLFF.

The CDR3 region has the DNA TGTGCCATCAGTGAGTCGGGACAGGGTGGACAGCCCCAGCATTTT. Translated, it gives CAISESGQGGQPQHF. The chain links TRBV10-3 to TRBJ1-5, with 9 bases lining up with TRBD1. Germline loops: CDR1 ENHRY, CDR2 SYGVKD. The CDR3 length is 15 residues. The V gene end was trimmed by 0 bases and the J gene end by 7 bases; junction bases not matched to a gene: 4.

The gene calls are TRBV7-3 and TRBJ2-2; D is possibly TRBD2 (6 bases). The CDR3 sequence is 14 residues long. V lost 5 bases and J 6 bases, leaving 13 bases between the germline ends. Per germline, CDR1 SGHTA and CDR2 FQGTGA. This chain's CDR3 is CASSRDSLAGELFF. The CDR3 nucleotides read TGTGCCAGCAGCCGGGACTCCCTAGCCGGGGAGCTGTTTTTT.

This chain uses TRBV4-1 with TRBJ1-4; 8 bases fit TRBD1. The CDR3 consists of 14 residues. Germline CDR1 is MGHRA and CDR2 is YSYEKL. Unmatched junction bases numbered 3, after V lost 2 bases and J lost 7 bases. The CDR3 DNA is TGCGCCAGCAGCCAAAGGACAGGGCCTGAAAAACTGTTTTTT. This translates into CASSQRTGPEKLFF.

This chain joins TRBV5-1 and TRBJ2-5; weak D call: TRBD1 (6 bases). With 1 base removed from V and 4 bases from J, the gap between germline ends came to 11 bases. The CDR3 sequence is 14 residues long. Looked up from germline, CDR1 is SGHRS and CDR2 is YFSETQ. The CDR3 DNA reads TGCGCCAGCAGCTTGATGGGGGCAGTAGAGACCCAGTACTTC. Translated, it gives CASSLMGAVETQYF.

CDR3 coding DNA: TGTGCCACCCCGGTGGAGAGCGGGGGCTTTCAAGATACGCAGTATTTT. Its protein is CATPVESGGFQDTQYF. The chain has TRBV2 and TRBJ2-3, with 8 bases identical to TRBD2. The germline CDR1 and CDR2 sequences are SNHLY and FYNNEI. CDR3 length equals 16 residues. Trimming removed 10 bases from V and 5 bases from J; junction bases left unmatched: 17. The full variable domain, with the rest looked up from reference TRBV2 and TRBJ2-3, is EPEVTQTPSHQVTQMGQEVILRCVPISNHLYFYWYRQILGQKVEFLVSFYNNEISEKSEIFDDQFSVERPDGSNFTLKIRSTKLEDSAMYFCATPVESGGFQDTQYFGPGTRLTVL.

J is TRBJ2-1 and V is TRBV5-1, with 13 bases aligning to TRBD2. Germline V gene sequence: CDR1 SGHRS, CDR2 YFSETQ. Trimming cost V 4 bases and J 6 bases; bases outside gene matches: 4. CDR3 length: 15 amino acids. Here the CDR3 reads CASSPGLAGINEQFF. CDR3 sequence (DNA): TGCGCCAGCAGCCCGGGACTAGCGGGGATCAATGAGCAGTTCTTC. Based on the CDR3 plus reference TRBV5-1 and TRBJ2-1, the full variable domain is KAGVTQTPRYLIKTRGQQVTLSCSPISGHRSVSWYQQTPGQGLQFLFEYFSETQRNKGNFPGRFSGRQFSNSRSEMNVSTLELGDSALYLCASSPGLAGINEQFFGPGTRLTVL.

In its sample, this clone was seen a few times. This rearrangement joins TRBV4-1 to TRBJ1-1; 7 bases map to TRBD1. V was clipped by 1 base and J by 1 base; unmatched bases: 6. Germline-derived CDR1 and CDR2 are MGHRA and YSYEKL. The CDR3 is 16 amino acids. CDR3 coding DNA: TGCGCCAGCAGCCAAGTTCTGGGACAGAAGAACACTGAAGCTTTCTTT. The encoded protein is CASSQVLGQKNTEAFF.

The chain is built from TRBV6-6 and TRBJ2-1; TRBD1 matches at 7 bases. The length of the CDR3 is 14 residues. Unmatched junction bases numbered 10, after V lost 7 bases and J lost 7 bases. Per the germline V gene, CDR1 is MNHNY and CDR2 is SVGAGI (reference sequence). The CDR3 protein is CASTQRPGGNEQFF. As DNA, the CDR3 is TGTGCCAGCACTCAACGACCAGGGGGAAATGAGCAGTTCTTC.

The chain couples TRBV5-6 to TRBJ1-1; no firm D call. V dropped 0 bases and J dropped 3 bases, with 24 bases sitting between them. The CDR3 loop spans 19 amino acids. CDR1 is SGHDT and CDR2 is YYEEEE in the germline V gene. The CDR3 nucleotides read TGTGCCAGCAGCTTGGCCGGGAGCAGCTCTACTTTAAGGGACACTGAAGCTTTCTTT. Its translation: CASSLAGSSSTLRDTEAFF.

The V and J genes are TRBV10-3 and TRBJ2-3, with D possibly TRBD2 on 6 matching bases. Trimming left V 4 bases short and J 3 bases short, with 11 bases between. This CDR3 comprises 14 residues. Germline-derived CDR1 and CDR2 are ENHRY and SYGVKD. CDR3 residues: CAISAAGTTDTQYF. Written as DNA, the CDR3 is TGTGCCATCAGTGCGGCGGGGACTACAGATACGCAGTATTTT.

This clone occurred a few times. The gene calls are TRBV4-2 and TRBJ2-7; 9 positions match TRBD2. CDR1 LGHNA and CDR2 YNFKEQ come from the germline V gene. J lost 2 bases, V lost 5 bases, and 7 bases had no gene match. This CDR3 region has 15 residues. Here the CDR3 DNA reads TGTGCCAGCAGCGCAACGACTAGCGGCCCCTACGAGCAGTACTTC. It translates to CASSATTSGPYEQYF.

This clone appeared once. In DNA, the CDR3 is TGTGCCAGTAGCCACCCCAGGGGGCCATACTCCTACGAGCAGTACTTC. Protein product: CASSHPRGPYSYEQYF. The genes are TRBV19 and TRBJ2-7; 8 bases align to TRBD1. The CDR3 spans 16 residues. After removal of 6 bases from V and 0 bases from J, the junction contained 10 bases not matched to a gene. In germline, CDR1 is LNHDA, CDR2 SQIVND (reference sequence).

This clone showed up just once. CDR3 sequence (DNA): TGCGCCAGCAGCCAAGATACAGGTCAGCAATGGGAGACCCAGTACTTC. The encoded protein is CASSQDTGQQWETQYF. This chain joins TRBV4-1 and TRBJ2-5; TRBD1 might be the D (5 bases). Germline V gene data show CDR1 as MGHRA and CDR2 as YSYEKL. This CDR3 region has 16 residues. The germline V and J ends were trimmed by 0 bases and 5 bases, with 16 bases remaining between them.

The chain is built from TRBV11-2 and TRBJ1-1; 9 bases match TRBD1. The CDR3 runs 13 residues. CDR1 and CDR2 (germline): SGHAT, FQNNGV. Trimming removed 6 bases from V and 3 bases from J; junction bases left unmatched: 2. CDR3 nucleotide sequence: TGTGCCAGCAGACAGGGGGCGGACACTGAAGCTTTCTTT. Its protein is CASRQGADTEAFF.

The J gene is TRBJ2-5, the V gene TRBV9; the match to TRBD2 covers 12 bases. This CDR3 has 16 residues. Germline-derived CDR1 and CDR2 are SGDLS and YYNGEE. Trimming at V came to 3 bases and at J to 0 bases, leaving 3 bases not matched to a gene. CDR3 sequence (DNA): TGTGCCAGCAGCGCGAGACTAGCGGGGGACCAAGAGACCCAGTACTTC. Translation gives CASSARLAGDQETQYF.

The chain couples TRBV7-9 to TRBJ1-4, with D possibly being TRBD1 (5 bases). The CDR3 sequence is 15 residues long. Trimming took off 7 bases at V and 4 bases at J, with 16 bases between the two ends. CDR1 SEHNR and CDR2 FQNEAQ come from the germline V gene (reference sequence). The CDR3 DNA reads TGTGCCAGCACAACTCGTGGGGGGAGTAATGAAAAACTGTTTTTT. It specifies CASTTRGGSNEKLFF.

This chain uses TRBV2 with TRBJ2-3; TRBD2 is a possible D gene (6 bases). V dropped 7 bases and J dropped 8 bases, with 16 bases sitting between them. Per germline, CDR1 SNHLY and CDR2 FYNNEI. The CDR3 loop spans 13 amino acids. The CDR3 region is CASTPGQGGTQYF. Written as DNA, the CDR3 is TGTGCCAGCACCCCAGGGCAGGGAGGTACGCAGTATTTT. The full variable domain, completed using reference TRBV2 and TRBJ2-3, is EPEVTQTPSHQVTQMGQEVILRCVPISNHLYFYWYRQILGQKVEFLVSFYNNEISEKSEIFDDQFSVERPDGSNFTLKIRSTKLEDSAMYFCASTPGQGGTQYFGPGTRLTVL.

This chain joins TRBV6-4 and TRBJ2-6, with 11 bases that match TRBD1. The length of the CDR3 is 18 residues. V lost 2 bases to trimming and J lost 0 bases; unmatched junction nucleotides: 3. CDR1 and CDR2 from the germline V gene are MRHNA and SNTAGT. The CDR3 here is CASSDGGQGVSGANVLTF. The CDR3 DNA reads TGTGCCAGCAGTGACGGGGGACAGGGGGTCTCTGGGGCCAACGTCCTGACTTTC.

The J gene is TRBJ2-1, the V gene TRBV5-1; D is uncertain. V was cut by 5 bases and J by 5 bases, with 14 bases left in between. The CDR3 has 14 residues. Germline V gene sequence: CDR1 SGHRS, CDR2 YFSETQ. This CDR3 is CASSSLYGDNEQFF. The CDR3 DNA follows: TGCGCCAGCAGTTCACTATATGGTGACAATGAGCAGTTCTTC. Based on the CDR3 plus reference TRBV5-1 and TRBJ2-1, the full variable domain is KAGVTQTPRYLIKTRGQQVTLSCSPISGHRSVSWYQQTPGQGLQFLFEYFSETQRNKGNFPGRFSGRQFSNSRSEMNVSTLELGDSALYLCASSSLYGDNEQFFGPGTRLTVL.

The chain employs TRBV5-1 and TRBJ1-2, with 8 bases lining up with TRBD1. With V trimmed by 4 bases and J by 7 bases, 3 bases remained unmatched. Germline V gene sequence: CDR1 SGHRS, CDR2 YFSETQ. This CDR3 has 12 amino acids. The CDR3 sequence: CASSTGQGGYTF. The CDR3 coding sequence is TGCGCCAGCAGCACCGGACAGGGTGGCTACACCTTC.

CDR3 coding DNA: TGTGCCAGCAGCTCGGACGGGGAGACAGATACGCAGTATTTT. Amino acid sequence: CASSSDGETDTQYF. This chain connects TRBV7-6 to TRBJ2-3; maybe TRBD2 (5 bases). Deletions cut 4 bases from V and 3 bases from J, with 11 bases between. CDR3 length: 14 amino acids. Per the germline V gene, CDR1 is SGHVS and CDR2 is FNYEAQ.